Presented here are 25 T cell receptor beta chains from one specimen sequenced in a study of B cell selection in AIRE deficiency. Sorted regulatory T cells were CD4-positive, CD25-high and CD127-low or negative. Assay used: immunoSEQ multiplex PCR; TCRdb lists only in-frame clones, some missing. Of about 26,000 clones in the sample, 92% were seen once. The specimen sequenced was CD4+CD25+ Tregs sorted from PBMCs. Source of these receptors: a human donor in good health.

The chain joins TRBV9 to TRBJ2-5; tentative D call: TRBD2 (7 bases). Trimming removed 3 bases from V and 5 bases from J, with 23 bases in between. This CDR3 contains 17 residues. In germline, CDR1 is SGDLS, CDR2 YYNGEE. CDR3: CASSATWRGPLGETQYF. The DNA for the CDR3 is TGTGCCAGCAGCGCTACCTGGCGGGGGCCCTTAGGGGAGACCCAGTACTTC.

This chain joins TRBV7-9 and TRBJ2-7, with D unresolved. V was clipped by 1 base and J by 11 bases, with 12 bases between them. CDR3 length: 12 residues. Germline V gene data show CDR1 as SEHNR and CDR2 as FQNEAQ (reference sequence). CDR3 in amino acids: CASSLGAQVKYF. CDR3 nucleotide sequence: TGTGCCAGCAGCTTAGGGGCCCAGGTAAAGTACTTC.

This clone was observed a single time. CDR3: CASTRRAGAQPDTQYF. The CDR3 DNA follows: TGTGCCAGCACCCGACGGGCGGGGGCTCAACCCGATACGCAGTATTTT. This chain connects TRBV6-6 to TRBJ2-3, with D perhaps matching TRBD2 (7 bases). The CDR3 spans 16 residues. Germline assignment: CDR1 MNHNY and CDR2 SVGAGI (reference sequence). V lost 7 bases, J lost 6 bases, and 23 bases lay in between.

This clone showed up just a few times. The rearrangement links TRBV7-2 to TRBJ2-3; D is unclear. With 7 bases removed from V and 0 bases from J, the gap between germline ends came to 8 bases. CDR1 is SGHTA and CDR2 is FQGNSA in the germline V gene. CDR3 length: 13 residues. The CDR3 region has the DNA TGTGCCAGCATGGTTGCGAGCACAGATACGCAGTATTTT. Amino acids: CASMVASTDTQYF.

The CDR3 bases are TGCAGTGCCCGGAAAGAGACCCAGTACTTC. The encoded protein is CSARKETQYF. The chain is built from TRBV20-1 and TRBJ2-5; D remains unclear. This CDR3 comprises 10 residues. Germline values: CDR1 DFQATT, CDR2 SNEGSKA (reference sequence). Trimming pared 6 bases from V and 3 bases from J, leaving 5 bases between.

The gene calls are TRBV6-6 and TRBJ1-2; D is possibly TRBD1 (5 bases). Germline CDR1 and CDR2: MNHNY and SVGAGI (reference sequence). This CDR3 is 13 amino acids long. V was shortened by 8 bases and J by 2 bases, with 12 bases between the two germline ends. CDR3 in DNA: TGTGCCAGCGAGGGACTGGGGAACTATGGCTACACCTTC. It is translated as CASEGLGNYGYTF.

The rearrangement joins TRBV18 to TRBJ1-4; no clear D gene. Germline CDR1 KGHSH, CDR2 LQKENI. The germline V and J ends were trimmed by 1 base and 6 bases, with 9 bases remaining between them. The CDR3 extends over 14 amino acids. This CDR3 is CASSPQVMDEKLFF. The CDR3 DNA sequence: TGTGCCAGCTCACCACAGGTGATGGATGAAAAACTGTTTTTT.

The chain uses TRBV7-9 and TRBJ1-2, with D unresolved. The CDR3 consists of 12 residues. From germline, CDR1 is SEHNR and CDR2 FQNEAQ (reference sequence). Between the trimmed V and J ends, which lost 1 base and 8 bases, there was a span of 8 bases. This chain's CDR3 is CASSLVPLGYTF. In DNA, the CDR3 is TGTGCCAGCAGCTTAGTTCCTCTAGGCTACACCTTC.

The rearrangement uses TRBV18 and TRBJ1-4; D unresolved. CDR3 length: 16 amino acids. The germline gives CDR1 KGHSH, CDR2 LQKENI. V lost 1 base, J lost 8 bases, and 17 bases lay in between. CDR3 loop: CASSPQKGPAWEKLFF. In nucleotides, the CDR3 is TGTGCCAGCTCACCACAGAAGGGCCCAGCATGGGAAAAACTGTTTTTT.

The rearrangement joins TRBV5-1 to TRBJ2-5; 9 nucleotides agree with TRBD2. After removal of 0 bases from V and 4 bases from J, the junction contained 4 bases not matched to a gene. From germline, CDR1 is SGHRS and CDR2 YFSETQ. CDR3 length: 15 residues. CDR3 amino acids: CASSLGPSGAETQYF. In nucleotides, the CDR3 is TGCGCCAGCAGCTTGGGGCCTAGCGGGGCAGAGACCCAGTACTTC.

Comment on this clone: Germline is not matched at one junction end, which may reflect a read error. The chain's CDR3 is CASTLVPTGELFF. Written as DNA, the CDR3 is TGTGCCAGCACCTTAGTACCCACCGGGGAGCTGTTTTTT. The chain carries TRBV7-8 and TRBJ2-2; unclear D gene. Germline-derived CDR1 and CDR2 are SGHVS and FQNEAQ. The CDR3 spans 13 residues.

In its sample, this clone was seen a few times. V usage is TRBV5-6 and J usage is TRBJ1-6, with 11 bases matching TRBD1. V lost 2 bases, J lost 9 bases, and 7 bases stayed unmatched. The CDR3 spans 16 residues. CDR1 and CDR2 (germline): SGHDT, YYEEEE. The DNA for the CDR3 is TGTGCCAGCAGCTTAGCCGGGACAGGGGGAATTTCACCCCTCCACTTT. Amino acids: CASSLAGTGGISPLHF.

The J gene is TRBJ1-3, the V gene TRBV18; 7 bases match TRBD1. Trimming removed 8 bases from V and 0 bases from J; junction bases left unmatched: 7. This CDR3 region has 15 residues. The germline V gene encodes CDR1 KGHSH and CDR2 LQKENI. CDR3 coding DNA: TGTGCCAGCGCTCAGGGGGTGATCTCTGGAAACACCATATATTTT. It yields the protein CASAQGVISGNTIYF.

The V call is TRBV10-1, the J call TRBJ2-4; 9 positions match TRBD2. Germline V gives CDR1 WNHNN, CDR2 SYGVQD (reference sequence). This CDR3 is 16 amino acids long. The trim removed 2 bases at V and 3 bases at J, leaving 5 bases unmatched. The chain's CDR3 is CASSETAGGVKNIQYF. Written as DNA, the CDR3 is TGCGCCAGCAGTGAGACAGCGGGGGGAGTCAAAAACATTCAGTACTTC.

The count of this clone is one. The V call is TRBV6-5, the J call TRBJ1-3, with TRBD1 identical over 9 bases. With V trimmed by 6 bases and J by 4 bases, 7 bases remained unmatched. The CDR3 consists of 15 residues. Germline CDR1 MNHEY, CDR2 SVGAGI. CDR3 nucleotides: TGTGCCAGCAGACCAACCGGGACAGGGGGAAACACCATATATTTT. This gives the protein CASRPTGTGGNTIYF.

The V call is TRBV6-1, the J call TRBJ2-7, with D possibly matching TRBD2 (5 bases). Germline V gene lookup returns CDR1 MNHNS and CDR2 SASEGT. CDR3 length: 11 amino acids. V was trimmed by 10 bases and J by 5 bases, leaving 12 bases between them. In DNA form, the CDR3 reads TGTGCCATAAGAGGAGGAAACGAGCAGTACTTC. As protein: CAIRGGNEQYF.

The chain has TRBV10-2 and TRBJ1-3; D may be TRBD1 (6 bases). Germline V gives CDR1 WSHSY, CDR2 SAAADI. Between the trimmed V and J ends, which lost 6 bases and 0 bases, there was a span of 6 bases. The length of the CDR3 is 13 residues. The chain's CDR3 is CASSRGSGNTIYF. The DNA of the CDR3 is TGCGCCAGCAGCAGGGGCTCTGGAAACACCATATATTTT.

This chain joins TRBV20-1 and TRBJ2-7; D not certain. Germline V gives CDR1 DFQATT, CDR2 SNEGSKA (reference sequence). This CDR3 is 11 amino acids long. V was shortened by 1 base and J by 6 bases, with 7 bases between the two germline ends. The CDR3 reads CSARATTEQYF. The CDR3 region has the DNA TGCAGTGCTAGAGCTACGACCGAGCAGTACTTC.

V and J are TRBV5-1 and TRBJ2-2; possible D gene TRBD1, 6 bases. CDR1 is SGHRS, CDR2 YFSETQ, per germline. CDR3 length: 15 residues. Between the trimmed V and J ends, which lost 4 bases and 0 bases, there was a span of 10 bases. Written as DNA, the CDR3 is TGCGCCAGCAGCCCGACAGGTTCGAACACCGGGGAGCTGTTTTTT. Residues: CASSPTGSNTGELFF.

This chain uses TRBV5-6 with TRBJ2-6; D unresolved. This CDR3 is built from 14 residues. Trimming took off 2 bases at V and 2 bases at J, with 5 bases between the two ends. CDR1 and CDR2 (germline): SGHDT, YYEEEE. CDR3 residues: CASSFGAGANVLTF. Written as DNA, the CDR3 is TGTGCCAGCAGCTTTGGGGCTGGGGCCAACGTCCTGACTTTC.

The CDR3 protein is CASSMGNSPLHF. The CDR3 region has the DNA TGTGCCAGCAGCATGGGTAATTCACCCCTCCACTTT. The chain joins TRBV7-9 to TRBJ1-6, with unresolved D. CDR1 is SEHNR, CDR2 FQNEAQ, per germline (reference sequence). V lost 5 bases and J 6 bases, leaving 5 bases between the germline ends. The CDR3 is made up of 12 amino acids. The whole variable domain, filled in from reference TRBV7-9 and TRBJ1-6, reads DTGVSQNPRHKITKRGQNVTFRCDPISEHNRLYWYRQTLGQGPEFLTYFQNEAQLEKSRLLSDRFSAERPKGSFSTLEIQRTEQGDSAMYLCASSMGNSPLHFGNGTRLTVT.

V usage is TRBV4-2 and J usage is TRBJ2-3, with D maybe TRBD1 (5 bases). The CDR3 loop spans 16 amino acids. V was cut by 1 base and J by 3 bases, with 14 bases left in between. Germline lookup yields CDR1 LGHNA and CDR2 YNFKEQ. The CDR3 DNA is TGTGCCAGCAGCCAAGCAGAAGGGGCCGGAACAGATACGCAGTATTTT. Amino acid sequence: CASSQAEGAGTDTQYF.

This rearrangement joins TRBV18 to TRBJ2-5; D is undetermined. The CDR3 has 13 amino acids. V lost 3 bases and J lost 0, with 5 bases in between. The germline V gene has CDR1 KGHSH and CDR2 LQKENI. The CDR3 here is CASSPDYQETQYF. Here the CDR3 DNA reads TGTGCCAGCTCACCTGATTACCAAGAGACCCAGTACTTC.

This chain uses TRBV18 with TRBJ1-1; 7 bases align to TRBD1. This CDR3 region has 18 residues. Per germline, CDR1 KGHSH and CDR2 LQKENI. Germline trimming cut 1 base from V and 4 bases from J; bases unmatched to any gene: 15. The CDR3 protein is CASSPLDIATGYGTEAFF. DNA of the CDR3: TGTGCCAGCTCACCACTCGATATTGCGACAGGGTACGGCACTGAAGCTTTCTTT.

The chain links TRBV6-5 to TRBJ1-2; D is unclear. Trimming stripped 5 bases from V and 1 base from J, with 8 bases between. The CDR3 loop spans 13 amino acids. The V gene's germline CDR1 is MNHEY and CDR2 SVGAGI. This CDR3 reads CASSPSSNYGYTF. The CDR3, as DNA: TGTGCCAGCAGTCCTAGTAGTAACTATGGCTACACCTTC.